The clone carrying this T cell receptor (beta chain) was counted a few times. Its antigen is not identified. Profiling relied on immunoSEQ multiplex PCR, and the TCRdb table lists in-frame clones only, not all of them. This table has tens of thousands of clones, roughly three quarters appearing once. This sample is drawn from a study of STAT5B mutations in CD4+ large granular lymphocyte leukemia. Findings and caveats of the study: About 25% of private leukemic clonotypes occurred rarely in other patients' non-leukemic repertoires.

The germline CDR1 and CDR2 sequences are SNHLY and FYNNEI. CDR3 length equals 11 residues. V shed 5 bases and J shed 7 bases, with 8 bases lying between them. The TCR sequence derives from a human donor in good health. The sample was CD4+ T cells from blood buffy coats. The V gene is TRBV2, the J gene TRBJ1-1; no definite D call. The DNA for the CDR3 is TGTGCCAGCAGTTCCGGGAGTGAAGCTTTCTTT. It is translated as CASSSGSEAFF.